This T cell receptor (beta chain) emerged from a study of blood T cells in healthy people across ages (dated by TCRdb to the mid-2010s). Study-wide context: In model experiments, roughly one uniquely barcoded TCR beta cDNA molecule per two T cells was captured by template switching. The study measured age-related changes in TCR beta repertoire diversity using deep sequencing normalized with unique cDNA molecular identifiers. The donors were divided into four age groups: young (average approximately 17 years), middle-aged (roughly 42), aged (about 62) and long-lived (about 84). To avoid experimental bias, donors of different ages were distributed randomly across sequencing lanes. Using the same blood draw, the study looked at two additional independent replicas of 1 million unique cDNA reads for two donors, one aged 18 to 29 and the other aged 80 or older. Here is what the overall study found, with its caveats: Estimates of total diversity from one million sequenced T cells were regarded as lower bounds and underestimates. Compared with the aged group, the long-lived group had more naive CD4+ T cells, fewer expanded clones and increased TCR diversity, a pattern suggesting age selection. Bulk unsorted PBMC profiling prevented conclusive comparison of naive and antigen-experienced compartments. Observed TCR beta diversity correlated strongly with the percentage of naive T cells measured by flow cytometry. Donor CMV infection status was unknown, potentially confounding age-related changes in expanded clonotypes. Observed TCR beta diversity per million T cells fell roughly linearly with age, and a significant reduction was already apparent by age about 36.

The donors were around 39 Caucasian individuals from Russia, aged roughly 6 to 90 years, who were systemically healthy. Ten milliliters of peripheral blood were drawn from each donor into EDTA-treated Vacutainer tubes. Ficoll-Paque density-gradient centrifugation was used to isolate PBMCs, with at least 6 million obtained per sample. Trizol reagent was used to extract total RNA from the PBMCs, yielding at least 5.5 micrograms per sample. Naive CD45RAhigh/CD27high T cell percentages were measured by flow cytometry on a PBMC aliquot from every donor. Spanning cysteine to phenylalanine, the CDR3 consists of 16 amino acids. Only the CDR3 region is kept as DNA, spanning 48 bases read in frame from base 1. Via the germline V gene (reference sequence), CDR1 is LGHDT and CDR2 YNNKEL. Compared with germline, V lacks 0 bases and J lacks 7 bases; bases without a gene match: 8. The library was built by means of 5' RACE. Sequenced using an Illumina HiSeq 2500. A second PCR of roughly 7 to 12 cycles was run with a J-beta primer mix and a sample-barcoded 5' primer. A template-switch 5' adaptor carrying 12 random nucleotides introduced a unique molecular identifier onto each TCR beta cDNA molecule. At least 2.5 million CDR3-containing paired-end reads were obtained from each sample. First-strand cDNA was synthesized from all RNA with the Mint cDNA synthesis kit, primed by a TRBC-specific oligonucleotide. Following uracil-DNA glycosylase treatment, a first 18-cycle PCR with universal primers M1SS and BC2_uni_R was performed on all cDNA. In the original analysis: For normalization, 1 million high-quality reads, each with a distinct molecular identifier, were randomly selected from each sample. Instead of being binned into consensus sequences, reads that shared molecular identifiers were thrown out. CDR3 identification, clonotype clustering and error correction used MiTCR with a Q25 quality threshold and the strictest error-elimination algorithm. A nonparametric unseen species model with Euler transformation was used to estimate a lower bound on total TCR beta diversity. TCRdb reanalyzed the raw reads on its own, using fastp at Q25 for trimming and MiXCR for clone calling, and kept in-frame beta chains. All rows with the same CDR3 protein become a single entry with the most common DNA and genes. What appears here as the V and J calls and clone size reflects TCRdb's work, not the paper's. This sample gives fewer than 900,000 distinct CDR3 sequences in total; over 45% of them show up just once. The top ten hold around a third of the sample.

This clonotype was observed many times. Its antigen remains unidentified. Base qualities are not provided; no much larger clone lies one nucleotide away. The sequence is built from TRBV3-1 and TRBJ2-1; TRBD1 fits 8 bases in the junction. Material for sequencing was blood. The clonotype comes from a woman aged 60-75 years in good health. The DNA reads TGTGCCAGCAGCCAAGACCCAGGGGGCATCGTTAATGAGCAGTTCTTC. This translates into CASSQDPGGIVNEQFF.